This T cell receptor (beta chain) is from a study of OX40 agonist ivuxolimab in advanced cancers. Broader study findings: Partly responding patients at 0.1-3.0 mg/kg showed some of the smallest clonal expansion. At 0.1 to 3.0 mg/kg and by week 6, clonal expansion occurred in CD4+ and CD8+ blood T cells.

TCRdb's copy holds only in-frame clones and misses some; the assay was immunoSEQ multiplex PCR. The sample comprises tens of thousands of clones, around 86% of which are singletons, and approximately 1.8% rests with the top ten. The cohort excluded patients with autoimmune disease history or systemic immunosuppression. With respect to this clone: Its specificity is unknown.

The TCR sequence derives from an adult with an advanced solid tumor such as melanoma, head and neck, liver or kidney cancer. The input for sequencing was CD4+ or CD8+ T cells sorted from blood, taken in a trial of the OX40 agonist ivuxolimab.

CDR3 residues: CASRQDRTGTEAFF. DNA for the CDR3: TGCGCCAGCAGGCAGGACAGGACGGGCACTGAAGCTTTCTTT. The chain recombines TRBV5-1 with TRBJ1-1, with 7 bases fitting TRBD1. CDR1 is SGHRS and CDR2 is YFSETQ in the germline V gene. The CDR3 extends over 14 amino acids. After removal of 5 bases from V and 4 bases from J, the junction contained 8 bases not matched to a gene.